This T cell receptor beta chain was retrieved from a study of sequential checkpoint blockade in melanoma. For the study at large: Patients were randomized 1:1 to nivolumab-then-ipilimumab or ipilimumab-then-nivolumab first-line.

Germline values: CDR1 MGHDK, CDR2 SYGVNS. This CDR3 region has 14 residues. V was pared by 3 bases and J by 4 bases, with 5 bases of the junction left unmatched. This clone turned up a few times. Profiled with immunoSEQ multiplex PCR; TCRdb holds only in-frame clones, not every one. The sample shows 5,700 or so clones, around 50% of them seen only once. Regarding treatment: randomized to nivolumab then ipilimumab (arm A) or the reverse (arm B). PBMC sorting kept live CD3+CD8+ cells without CD19 or CD56. The TCR originated in a human donor with melanoma. The sequenced sample was CD8+ T cells sorted from blood (inferred from file names), obtained from a patient given nivolumab and ipilimumab in sequence. The chain is built from TRBV25-1 and TRBJ1-2; 7 bases match TRBD1. The CDR3 DNA follows: TGTGCCAGCAGTGATAGGGACAGAGGCTATGGCTACACCTTC. Its translation: CASSDRDRGYGYTF.